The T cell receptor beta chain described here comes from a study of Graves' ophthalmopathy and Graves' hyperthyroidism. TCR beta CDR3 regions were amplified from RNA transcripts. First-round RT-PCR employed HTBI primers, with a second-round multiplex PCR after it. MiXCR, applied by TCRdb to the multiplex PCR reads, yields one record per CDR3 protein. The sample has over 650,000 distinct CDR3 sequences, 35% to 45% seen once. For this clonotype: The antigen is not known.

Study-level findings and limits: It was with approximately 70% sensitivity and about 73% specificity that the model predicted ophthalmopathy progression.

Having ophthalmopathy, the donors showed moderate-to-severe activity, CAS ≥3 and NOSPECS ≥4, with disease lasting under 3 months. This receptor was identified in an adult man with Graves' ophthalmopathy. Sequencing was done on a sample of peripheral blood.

The CDR3 DNA reads TGTGCCAGCAGCTTAGTTTGGCGGGGTGGGGTAGGTACGCAGTATTTT. It yields the protein CASSLVWRGGVGTQYF. V gene TRBV7-2 combines with J gene TRBJ2-3, with D tentatively TRBD2 (6 bases). The CDR3 is 16 amino acids. V was clipped by 1 base and J by 8 bases, with 19 bases between them. Germline V gives CDR1 SGHTA, CDR2 FQGNSA.